One sample yielded the 30 T cell receptor beta chains listed below, sequenced in a study of siplizumab effects on memory and regulatory T cells (dated by TCRdb to the late 2010s). Receptors were amplified or captured by the immunoSEQ multiplex PCR assay. This immuneACCESS table, as held by TCRdb, lists in-frame sequences with V and J called but not all clones. Of the missing ones, under half trace to an unresolved V gene in checked studies; the others have no known cause. This sample comprises about 100,000 clones, about 90% of them detected only once. Of the sample, 0.73% falls within the top ten clones. The sample consisted of Tregs sorted from blood. Every receptor here comes from a human donor in good health.

The chain is built from TRBV2 and TRBJ2-5; the D is unclear. CDR1 and CDR2 (germline): SNHLY, FYNNEI. Trimming cost V 2 bases and J 5 bases, with 12 bases left between them. CDR3 length: 14 amino acids. The CDR3 is CASSERVAKETQYF. The CDR3 DNA reads as TGTGCCAGCAGTGAACGGGTAGCAAAGGAGACCCAGTACTTC. Drawing the rest from reference TRBV2 and TRBJ2-5, the complete variable domain is EPEVTQTPSHQVTQMGQEVILRCVPISNHLYFYWYRQILGQKVEFLVSFYNNEISEKSEIFDDQFSVERPDGSNFTLKIRSTKLEDSAMYFCASSERVAKETQYFGPGTRLLVL.

The chain joins TRBV7-2 to TRBJ1-2, with TRBD1 as a possible D gene (6 bases). The germline CDR1 and CDR2 sequences are SGHTA and FQGNSA. Trimming shortened V by 5 bases and J by 4 bases, and 20 bases separated the two germline ends. The CDR3 sequence is 16 residues long. In DNA form, the CDR3 reads TGTGCCAGCAGCCCGACCTGGCGGGGGCTAGTCTATGGCTACACCTTC. This encodes CASSPTWRGLVYGYTF.

This chain links TRBV29-1 with TRBJ2-3, with 8 bases identical to TRBD1. The V segment lost 4 bases and the J segment 0 bases; nucleotides outside the gene matches: 6. This CDR3 contains 15 residues. The germline V gene has CDR1 SQVTM and CDR2 ANQGSEA. Here the CDR3 reads CSVASGGPSTDTQYF. The CDR3 nucleotides are TGCAGCGTTGCGTCAGGGGGCCCTAGCACAGATACGCAGTATTTT.

The chain combines TRBV6-1 with TRBJ2-6; 9 nucleotides line up with TRBD1. This CDR3 is 18 amino acids long. In germline, CDR1 is MNHNS, CDR2 SASEGT. V was pared by 2 bases and J by 1 base, with 6 bases of the junction left unmatched. For the CDR3, the DNA is TGTGCCAGCAGTGAATTCGGACAGGGGAGTTCTGGGGCCAACGTCCTGACTTTC. The encoded protein is CASSEFGQGSSGANVLTF.

J is TRBJ2-1 and V is TRBV6-5; TRBD1 agrees at 7 bases. The CDR3 has 15 amino acids. The germline gives CDR1 MNHEY, CDR2 SVGAGI. J lost 9 bases, V lost 0 bases, and 8 bases had no gene match. CDR3 bases: TGTGCCAGCAGTTACTCCCGCTTGACAGGGACTGAGCAGTTCTTC. Amino acids: CASSYSRLTGTEQFF.

This clone has more than one count but fewer than ten. V and J are TRBV7-2 and TRBJ2-7; perhaps TRBD2 as D (7 bases). This CDR3 spans 14 amino acids. Germline CDR1 is SGHTA and CDR2 is FQGNSA. The V and J ends lost 6 bases and 3 bases respectively, with 15 bases between them. The CDR3 region has the DNA TGTGCCAGCAGTCGGAGGGGGGGCGGCTACGAGCAGTACTTC. It codes for CASSRRGGGYEQYF. Looking up the rest from reference TRBV7-2 and TRBJ2-7 gives the full variable domain: GAGVSQSPSNKVTEKGKDVELRCDPISGHTALYWYRQSLGQGLEFLIYFQGNSAPDKSGLPSDRFSAERTGGSVSTLTIQRTQQEDSAVYLCASSRRGGGYEQYFGPGTRLTVT.

This clone turned up a few times. This rearrangement joins TRBV6-1 to TRBJ2-7, with a weak D call TRBD1 (6 bases). The CDR3 runs 14 residues. Trimming took 4 bases from V and 3 from J, leaving 13 bases between them. The germline CDR1 and CDR2 sequences are MNHNS and SASEGT. The DNA of the CDR3 is TGTGCCAGCAGTGGGGCAGGGGCAATCTACGAGCAGTACTTC. Its protein is CASSGAGAIYEQYF.

The V gene is TRBV9, the J gene TRBJ2-2, with a tentative D call TRBD1 (5 bases). V lost 5 bases and J 7 bases, leaving 12 bases between the germline ends. The V gene's germline CDR1 is SGDLS and CDR2 YYNGEE. This CDR3 is 13 amino acids long. DNA of the CDR3: TGTGCCAGCAGATTACAGGACGTCGGGGAGCTGTTTTTT. This gives the protein CASRLQDVGELFF.

This clone was recorded only once. The gene calls are TRBV19 and TRBJ2-5; 9 nucleotides align to TRBD2. This CDR3 comprises 13 residues. Trimming at V came to 8 bases and at J to 4 bases, leaving 5 bases not matched to a gene. The germline V gene has CDR1 LNHDA and CDR2 SQIVND (reference sequence). CDR3 sequence: CASSKTSGETQYF. CDR3 DNA: TGTGCCAGTTCAAAGACTAGCGGAGAGACCCAGTACTTC.

The gene calls are TRBV27 and TRBJ2-1; 9 bases match TRBD2. The germline CDR1 and CDR2 sequences are MNHEY and SMNVEV (reference sequence). V shed 0 bases, J shed 4 bases, and the junction held 4 bases outside the gene matches. This CDR3 contains 16 residues. This chain's CDR3 is CASSLSASGAYNEQFF. CDR3 sequence (DNA): TGTGCCAGCAGTTTATCGGCTAGCGGGGCTTACAATGAGCAGTTCTTC.

This clone was picked up one time. The chain joins TRBV28 to TRBJ2-4, with D hard to call. The CDR3 covers 16 residues. Trimming pared 2 bases from V and 0 bases from J, leaving 11 bases between. Germline lookup yields CDR1 MDHEN and CDR2 SYDVKM. CDR3 sequence reads: CASSLGQPRAKNIQYF. For the CDR3, the DNA is TGTGCCAGCAGTTTAGGGCAGCCTCGAGCCAAAAACATTCAGTACTTC.

The chain links TRBV27 to TRBJ2-7; D uncertain. This CDR3 has 12 amino acids. Between the trimmed V and J ends, which lost 8 bases and 3 bases, there was a span of 11 bases. Germline V gene data show CDR1 as MNHEY and CDR2 as SMNVEV (reference sequence). Here the CDR3 reads CASSRLGYEQYF. CDR3 nucleotides: TGTGCCAGCTCACGTTTAGGCTACGAGCAGTACTTC.

This chain uses TRBV11-1 with TRBJ1-1; TRBD1 matches at 7 bases. CDR1 SGHAT and CDR2 FQDESV come from the germline V gene (reference sequence). This CDR3 region has 13 residues. Losses at the gene ends were 5 bases for V and 4 bases for J; bases not matched to a gene: 4. In nucleotides, the CDR3 is TGTGCCAGCAGCCGTGGACAGGTCACTGAAGCTTTCTTT. Amino acid sequence: CASSRGQVTEAFF.

This rearrangement joins TRBV7-3 to TRBJ2-1; 13 nucleotides match TRBD2. J was trimmed by 9 bases and V by 5 bases; bases with no gene match: 7. The CDR3 runs to 15 residues. Germline CDR1 is SGHTA and CDR2 is FQGTGA. In DNA, the CDR3 is TGTGCCAGCAGCCGTGGACTAGCGGGAGAGGGTGAGCAGTTCTTC. Amino acids: CASSRGLAGEGEQFF.

The V gene is TRBV18, the J gene TRBJ1-2, with 7 bases matching TRBD1. CDR3 size: 19 residues. Looked up from germline, CDR1 is KGHSH and CDR2 is LQKENI. J was trimmed by 5 bases and V by 2 bases; bases with no gene match: 20. CDR3 in amino acids: CASSPIQKLQTGVRYGYTF. DNA of the CDR3: TGTGCCAGCTCACCAATCCAAAAACTCCAAACAGGGGTTCGATATGGCTACACCTTC. Combining the CDR3 with reference TRBV18 and TRBJ1-2 gives the whole variable domain NAGVMQNPRHLVRRRGQEARLRCSPMKGHSHVYWYRQLPEEGLKFMVYLQKENIIDESGMPKERFSAEFPKEGPSILRIQQVVRGDSAAYFCASSPIQKLQTGVRYGYTFGSGTRLTVV.

The chain links TRBV28 to TRBJ2-5; 9 bases are a match to TRBD1. CDR1 and CDR2 from the germline V gene are MDHEN and SYDVKM. The CDR3 length is 14 residues. V shed 5 bases, J shed 2 bases, and the junction held 3 bases outside the gene matches. The CDR3 reads CASSRDRAQETQYF. As DNA, the CDR3 is TGTGCCAGCAGTAGGGACAGGGCACAAGAGACCCAGTACTTC.

V gene TRBV15 combines with J gene TRBJ1-2; perhaps TRBD1 as D (6 bases). CDR1 LNHNV and CDR2 YYDKDF come from the germline V gene (reference sequence). This CDR3 contains 15 residues. Deletions cut 0 bases from V and 3 bases from J, with 11 bases between. CDR3 protein: CATSRDTGFYYGYTF. CDR3 DNA: TGTGCCACCAGCAGAGATACAGGGTTCTACTATGGCTACACCTTC. The full variable domain, rest sourced from reference TRBV15 and TRBJ1-2, is DAMVIQNPRYQVTQFGKPVTLSCSQTLNHNVMYWYQQKSSQAPKLLFHYYDKDFNNEADTPDNFQSRRPNTSFCFLDIRSPGLGDTAMYLCATSRDTGFYYGYTFGSGTRLTVV.

This clone has a handful of counts. This sequence joins TRBV2 and TRBJ1-1, with D uncertain. The V and J ends lost 8 bases and 6 bases respectively, with 16 bases between them. CDR1 is SNHLY, CDR2 FYNNEI, per germline. The CDR3 is made up of 13 amino acids. CDR3 loop: CASRREFESEAFF. Written as DNA, the CDR3 is TGTGCCAGCCGACGGGAGTTTGAATCTGAAGCTTTCTTT.

This chain links TRBV7-8 with TRBJ2-3; 8 bases match TRBD2. This CDR3 region has 16 residues. Germline CDR1 SGHVS, CDR2 FQNEAQ. The V gene end was trimmed by 3 bases and the J gene end by 1 base; junction bases not matched to a gene: 6. The DNA for the CDR3 is TGTGCCAGCAGCTTGGCGGTGACTAGCGGCACAGATACGCAGTATTTT. It codes for CASSLAVTSGTDTQYF. Combining the CDR3 with reference TRBV7-8 and TRBJ2-3 gives the whole variable domain GAGVSQSPRYKVAKRGQDVALRCDPISGHVSLFWYQQALGQGPEFLTYFQNEAQLDKSGLPSDRFFAERPEGSVSTLKIQRTQQEDSAVYLCASSLAVTSGTDTQYFGPGTRLTVL.

This chain uses TRBV19 with TRBJ1-2, with 7 bases identical to TRBD1. The CDR3 loop spans 15 amino acids. Germline CDR1 is LNHDA and CDR2 is SQIVND (reference sequence). Trimming took 6 bases from V and 1 from J; bases not matched to a gene: 8. The CDR3 coding sequence is TGTGCCAGTAGCCTTTCGGGACAGATTAACTATGGCTACACCTTC. This translates into CASSLSGQINYGYTF.

The J gene is TRBJ2-3, the V gene TRBV10-2; 9 bases map to TRBD2. CDR3 size: 15 residues. Trimming took 8 bases from V and 6 from J; bases not matched to a gene: 12. CDR1 is WSHSY, CDR2 SAAADI, per germline. The CDR3 bases are TGCGCCAGCGGAAAGGCGACTAGCGGTCGTGATACGCAGTATTTT. Its protein is CASGKATSGRDTQYF.

This sequence joins TRBV28 and TRBJ2-7; 11 bases are shared with TRBD2. CDR3 size: 16 residues. Germline V CDR1 and CDR2: MDHEN, SYDVKM. V lost 2 bases to trimming and J lost 2 bases; unmatched junction nucleotides: 5. As DNA, the CDR3 is TGTGCCAGCAGTTTAGGGGGACTAGCGGCAACCTACGAGCAGTACTTC. It encodes CASSLGGLAATYEQYF.

The gene calls are TRBV11-3 and TRBJ2-1, with D perhaps matching TRBD2 (5 bases). The germline CDR1 and CDR2 sequences are SGHNT and YENEEA. V lost 5 bases to trimming and J lost 10 bases, with 18 bases between them. The CDR3 has 14 residues. This CDR3 reads CASSRLSRGEEQFF. Here the CDR3 DNA reads TGTGCCAGCAGCCGCTTATCACGGGGAGAGGAGCAGTTCTTC.

The J gene is TRBJ2-3, the V gene TRBV11-3; 10 bases match TRBD2. Germline-derived CDR1 and CDR2 are SGHNT and YENEEA. The CDR3 covers 16 residues. The J segment lost 3 bases and the V segment lost 1 base, leaving 4 bases of the junction unmatched. In nucleotides, the CDR3 is TGTGCCAGCAGCTTAGGAGCGGGAGGGCCGACAGATACGCAGTATTTT. Protein product: CASSLGAGGPTDTQYF.

J is TRBJ1-1 and V is TRBV28; D may be TRBD1 (6 bases). The CDR3 sequence is 12 residues long. Looked up from germline, CDR1 is MDHEN and CDR2 is SYDVKM. V dropped 6 bases and J dropped 2 bases, with 7 bases sitting between them. CDR3 DNA sequence: TGTGCCAGCAGGGGGACAAACACTGAAGCTTTCTTT. This gives the protein CASRGTNTEAFF.

The rearrangement links TRBV28 to TRBJ2-7; D is undetermined. V lost 6 bases and J lost 6, with 9 bases in between. CDR3 length equals 11 residues. Germline assignment: CDR1 MDHEN and CDR2 SYDVKM. CDR3 bases: TGTGCCAGCAGCTCCTCGTCCGAGCAGTACTTC. Protein sequence: CASSSSSEQYF.

The gene calls are TRBV7-3 and TRBJ2-1; TRBD1 matches 7 bases. Germline V gene data show CDR1 as SGHTA and CDR2 as FQGTGA. V trimming: 3 bases; J trimming: 7 bases; junction bases outside the gene matches: 9. The CDR3 extends over 15 amino acids. In nucleotides, the CDR3 is TGTGCCAGCAGCTTGGGACAGAGATTTGGTAATGAGCAGTTCTTC. Amino acid sequence: CASSLGQRFGNEQFF.

The chain employs TRBV7-9 and TRBJ2-7; 8 bases fit TRBD2. V trimming: 3 bases; J trimming: 3 bases; junction bases outside the gene matches: 1. The CDR3 is made up of 13 amino acids. Germline loops: CDR1 SEHNR, CDR2 FQNEAQ (reference sequence). CDR3: CASSFSGIYEQYF. The CDR3, as DNA: TGTGCCAGCAGCTTTAGCGGGATCTACGAGCAGTACTTC.

This clone was detected only once. The chain has TRBV10-3 and TRBJ2-3; D is ambiguous. Matching the DNA end better, TRBJ1-5 makes the J call doubtful. Germline V gene data show CDR1 as ENHRY and CDR2 as SYGVKD. The CDR3 runs to 13 residues. The CDR3 DNA reads TGTGCCATCGTTTCTAGCGTCACAGATACGCAGCATTTT. Amino acid sequence: CAIVSSVTDTQHF.

This chain links TRBV18 with TRBJ2-1; possible D gene TRBD1, 8 bases. Trimming pared 5 bases from V and 2 bases from J, leaving 13 bases between. The CDR3 totals 15 residues. CDR1 and CDR2 (germline): KGHSH, LQKENI. The CDR3: CASSEQGGTYNEQFF. In DNA, the CDR3 is TGTGCCAGCTCAGAACAGGGGGGGACCTACAATGAGCAGTTCTTC.